Below are 16 T cell receptor beta chains sequenced from a single sample in a study of radiation and T cells in renal cell carcinoma. As to time point: blood 2 weeks post-SBRT. Treatment: 15 Gy SBRT to primary tumor, nephrectomy 4 weeks later. Profiled with immunoSEQ multiplex PCR; TCRdb holds only in-frame clones, not every one. The sample lists more than 100,000 clones, 88% occurring once. The material sequenced was blood, taken from a patient whose treatment included radiotherapy and nephrectomy. These receptors were obtained from a woman aged 70-85 years with renal cell carcinoma.

The chain is built from TRBV6-6 and TRBJ1-4; no firm D call. The CDR3 runs 12 residues. The germline V gene encodes CDR1 MNHNY and CDR2 SVGAGI (reference sequence). Deletions cut 2 bases from V and 10 bases from J, with 8 bases between. CDR3 sequence: CASSYPGSKLFF. CDR3 coding DNA: TGTGCCAGCAGTTACCCAGGATCAAAACTGTTTTTT.

The genes are TRBV2 and TRBJ2-2, with TRBD1 matching over 8 bases. V gave up 4 bases and J gave up 8 bases; unmatched junction bases: 9. Per germline, CDR1 SNHLY and CDR2 FYNNEI. This CDR3 is 15 amino acids long. Here the CDR3 DNA reads TGTGCCAGCAGTGCGACAGGGGCCTATAAGGGGGAGCTGTTTTTT. Translation: CASSATGAYKGELFF.

This clone was counted only a few times. This rearrangement joins TRBV7-9 to TRBJ2-2, with D possibly being TRBD1 (5 bases). Germline values: CDR1 SEHNR, CDR2 FQNEAQ (reference sequence). The CDR3 loop spans 13 amino acids. V gave up 5 bases and J gave up 6 bases, with 10 bases separating them. The CDR3 coding sequence is TGTGCCAGCAGCCCAGGGTTCGCCGGGGAGCTGTTTTTT. It is translated as CASSPGFAGELFF.

The rearrangement joins TRBV5-1 to TRBJ2-1, with 12 bases identical to TRBD2. After removal of 4 bases from V and 7 bases from J, the junction contained 12 bases not matched to a gene. The CDR3 loop spans 17 amino acids. Germline-derived CDR1 and CDR2 are SGHRS and YFSETQ. CDR3 in amino acids: CASSPPSGGVLGNEQFF. The CDR3 coding sequence is TGCGCCAGCAGCCCACCTAGCGGGGGGGTCTTGGGGAATGAGCAGTTCTTC.

This clone came up once. CDR3 sequence: CASSNTSRGTQYF. CDR3 coding DNA: TGTGCCAGCAGCAACACCTCCAGGGGTACGCAGTATTTT. The chain couples TRBV7-8 to TRBJ2-3, with TRBD1 as a possible D gene (6 bases). V shed 5 bases and J shed 8 bases, with 14 bases lying between them. Germline assignment: CDR1 SGHVS and CDR2 FQNEAQ. The CDR3 loop spans 13 amino acids.

The chain carries TRBV18 and TRBJ2-3; D tentatively reads TRBD1 or TRBD2 (5 bases each). Germline CDR1 is KGHSH and CDR2 is LQKENI. This CDR3 comprises 14 residues. Trimming took off 3 bases at V and 6 bases at J, with 13 bases between the two ends. The CDR3 nucleotides are TGTGCCAGCTCACCCCCGGGACGCCAGGATACGCAGTATTTT. Translation gives CASSPPGRQDTQYF. The full variable domain, with the rest looked up from reference TRBV18 and TRBJ2-3, is NAGVMQNPRHLVRRRGQEARLRCSPMKGHSHVYWYRQLPEEGLKFMVYLQKENIIDESGMPKERFSAEFPKEGPSILRIQQVVRGDSAAYFCASSPPGRQDTQYFGPGTRLTVL.

The chain is built from TRBV5-1 and TRBJ2-2; D is possibly TRBD1 or TRBD2 (5 bases each). The CDR3 consists of 16 residues. Germline V gene sequence: CDR1 SGHRS, CDR2 YFSETQ. Deletions cut 1 base from V and 4 bases from J, with 14 bases between. CDR3 DNA: TGCGCCAGCAGCTTGATTTCGGCAGGGAGCACCGGGGAGCTGTTTTTT. Translating it yields CASSLISAGSTGELFF.

The V and J genes are TRBV10-1 and TRBJ2-7; 10 positions match TRBD1. Germline CDR1 is WNHNN and CDR2 is SYGVQD (reference sequence). V shed 0 bases and J 7 bases; nucleotides not matched to a gene: 9. This CDR3 is 16 amino acids long. The CDR3 reads CASSESDRGQSDEQYF. The CDR3 DNA follows: TGCGCCAGCAGTGAGTCAGACAGGGGGCAATCCGATGAGCAGTACTTC.

This chain joins TRBV5-6 and TRBJ1-6; D is possibly TRBD1 (5 bases). The CDR3 length is 14 residues. Germline lookup yields CDR1 SGHDT and CDR2 YYEEEE. V dropped 0 bases and J dropped 4 bases, with 5 bases sitting between them. CDR3 sequence (DNA): TGTGCCAGCAGCTTGGGGGGGTATAATTCACCCCTCCACTTT. This gives the protein CASSLGGYNSPLHF. Drawing the rest from reference TRBV5-6 and TRBJ1-6, the complete variable domain is DAGVTQSPTHLIKTRGQQVTLRCSPKSGHDTVSWYQQALGQGPQFIFQYYEEEERQRGNFPDRFSGHQFPNYSSELNVNALLLGDSALYLCASSLGGYNSPLHFGNGTRLTVT.

The chain is built from TRBV18 and TRBJ2-7, with 7 bases matching TRBD1. The length of the CDR3 is 14 residues. The J segment lost 2 bases and the V segment lost 3 bases, leaving 4 bases of the junction unmatched. Germline V CDR1 and CDR2: KGHSH, LQKENI. CDR3 sequence (DNA): TGTGCCAGCTCACCTCGACAGGGCCCCTACGAGCAGTACTTC. Protein sequence: CASSPRQGPYEQYF.

The CDR3 DNA is TGTGCCAGCAGCGCCGGACTAGCGGGGGGGTCGCACACCGGGGAGCTGTTTTTT. Protein product: CASSAGLAGGSHTGELFF. V usage is TRBV9 and J usage is TRBJ2-2, with TRBD2 matching 15 bases. CDR3 size: 18 residues. Germline lookup yields CDR1 SGDLS and CDR2 YYNGEE. Trimming cost V 3 bases and J 3 bases; bases outside gene matches: 6. Full variable domain (outside the CDR3, taken from reference TRBV9 and TRBJ2-2): DSGVTQTPKHLITATGQRVTLRCSPRSGDLSVYWYQQSLDQGLQFLIQYYNGEERAKGNILERFSAQQFPDLHSELNLSSLELGDSALYFCASSAGLAGGSHTGELFFGEGSRLTVL.

V is TRBV7-9 and J is TRBJ2-1; D possibly corresponds to TRBD1 (5 bases). V dropped 5 bases and J dropped 7 bases, with 9 bases sitting between them. Germline CDR1 is SEHNR and CDR2 is FQNEAQ (reference sequence). CDR3 size: 12 residues. As DNA, the CDR3 is TGTGCCAGCAGCATCGACAGAAATGAGCAGTTCTTC. Amino acid sequence: CASSIDRNEQFF.

V usage is TRBV7-2 and J usage is TRBJ2-5; D not certain. Trimming cost V 5 bases and J 4 bases, with 11 bases left between them. The CDR3 consists of 13 residues. In germline, CDR1 is SGHTA, CDR2 FQGNSA. The CDR3 DNA reads TGTGCCAGCAGCCAATCTAGAGCAGAGACCCAGTACTTC. Translating it yields CASSQSRAETQYF. The whole variable domain, filled in from reference TRBV7-2 and TRBJ2-5, reads GAGVSQSPSNKVTEKGKDVELRCDPISGHTALYWYRQSLGQGLEFLIYFQGNSAPDKSGLPSDRFSAERTGGSVSTLTIQRTQQEDSAVYLCASSQSRAETQYFGPGTRLLVL.

V is TRBV7-3 and J is TRBJ2-1; the match to TRBD2 covers 9 bases. The CDR3 length is 16 residues. The germline V gene encodes CDR1 SGHTA and CDR2 FQGTGA. J lost 1 base, V lost 2 bases, and 3 bases had no gene match. DNA of the CDR3: TGTGCCAGCAGCTTATCTAGCGGGGAGTCCTACAATGAGCAGTTCTTC. This gives the protein CASSLSSGESYNEQFF.

V is TRBV19 and J is TRBJ1-1; perhaps TRBD1 as D (6 bases). V dropped 3 bases and J dropped 3 bases, with 11 bases sitting between them. Germline V gives CDR1 LNHDA, CDR2 SQIVND (reference sequence). The CDR3 has 14 residues. CDR3 in amino acids: CASSMGGLDTEAFF. In DNA form, the CDR3 reads TGTGCCAGTAGTATGGGGGGCTTGGACACTGAAGCTTTCTTT.

This chain joins TRBV7-9 and TRBJ1-2, with 7 bases lining up with TRBD1. Losses at the gene ends were 5 bases for V and 6 bases for J; bases not matched to a gene: 15. Germline CDR1 reads SEHNR; CDR2 reads FQNEAQ (reference sequence). This CDR3 spans 16 amino acids. The CDR3 region is CASSNSGQVPRDGYTF. For the CDR3, the DNA is TGTGCCAGCAGCAACTCCGGACAGGTTCCTCGCGATGGCTACACCTTC.